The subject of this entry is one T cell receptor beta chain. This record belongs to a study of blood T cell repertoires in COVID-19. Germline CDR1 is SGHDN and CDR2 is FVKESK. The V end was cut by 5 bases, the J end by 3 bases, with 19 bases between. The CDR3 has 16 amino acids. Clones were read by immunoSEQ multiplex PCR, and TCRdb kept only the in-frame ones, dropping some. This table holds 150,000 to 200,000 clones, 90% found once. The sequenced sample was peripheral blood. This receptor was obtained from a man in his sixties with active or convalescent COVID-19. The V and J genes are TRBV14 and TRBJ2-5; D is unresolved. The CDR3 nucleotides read TGTGCCAGCAGCACGCGACAAGGTCGACCGGAAGAGACCCAGTACTTC. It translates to CASSTRQGRPEETQYF. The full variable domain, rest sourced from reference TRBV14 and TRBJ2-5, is EAGVTQFPSHSVIEKGQTVTLRCDPISGHDNLYWYRRVMGKEIKFLLHFVKESKQDESGMPNNRFLAERTGGTYSTLKVQPAELEDSGVYFCASSTRQGRPEETQYFGPGTRLLVL.